This T cell receptor beta chain stems from a study of blood T cell repertoires in COVID-19. Study background: PBMCs, B-cell-depleted T cells, or T cells provided the cDNA or gDNA that made up the material.

CDR3 length equals 16 residues. Germline CDR1 reads SNHLY; CDR2 reads FYNNEI. The V gene end was trimmed by 9 bases and the J gene end by 7 bases; junction bases not matched to a gene: 8. Assay used: immunoSEQ multiplex PCR; TCRdb lists only in-frame clones, some missing. In the table there are fewer than 400,000 clones, under 90% of which are singletons. The chain links TRBV2 to TRBJ2-2, with TRBD2 identical over 16 bases. The source of this sequence is a woman aged 25 to 45 with COVID-19, enrolled during active disease. Sequenced material: peripheral blood. CDR3 sequence reads: CARGTSGRAVGGELFF. CDR3 in DNA: TGTGCCAGAGGGACTAGCGGGAGGGCCGTCGGCGGGGAGCTGTTTTTT.